The next 9 T cell receptor beta chains were all read from a single sample in a study of blood T cell repertoires in COVID-19. Assay used: immunoSEQ multiplex PCR; TCRdb lists only in-frame clones, some missing. In the table there are 80,000 to 100,000 clones, approximately 90% of which are singletons. The sample taken for sequencing was peripheral blood. The receptors here all came from a man aged 55 to 69 with acute or convalescent COVID-19.

Concerning this clone itself: The identical CDR3 is also encoded by other nucleotide sequences in the sample. J is TRBJ1-4 and V is TRBV7-9; D unclear. Germline V gives CDR1 SEHNR, CDR2 FQNEAQ (reference sequence). The CDR3 runs to 16 residues. V lost 1 base and J 0 bases, leaving 9 bases between the germline ends. The chain's CDR3 is CASSLGYSATNEKLFF. The CDR3 nucleotides read TGTGCCAGCAGCTTAGGTTACAGTGCAACTAATGAAAAACTGTTTTTT.

The chain couples TRBV5-1 to TRBJ2-6; 7 nucleotides line up with TRBD1. The trim removed 2 bases at V and 4 bases at J, leaving 3 bases unmatched. The CDR3 contains 15 residues. Germline V gives CDR1 SGHRS, CDR2 YFSETQ. The CDR3 protein is CASSFEGAGANVLTF. CDR3 nucleotides: TGCGCCAGCAGCTTTGAGGGGGCCGGGGCCAACGTCCTGACTTTC.

This clone was seen more than once but under ten times. The chain has TRBV5-4 and TRBJ1-5; a weak D match, TRBD1 (6 bases). Germline V gene sequence: CDR1 SGHNT, CDR2 YYREEE (reference sequence). The CDR3 extends over 15 amino acids. V gave up 3 bases and J gave up 8 bases, with 18 bases separating them. The CDR3 region is CASSSYRVRTEPQHF. Written as DNA, the CDR3 is TGTGCCAGCAGCTCTTACAGGGTACGGACCGAGCCCCAGCATTTT.

The chain carries TRBV6-5 and TRBJ1-4, with D hard to call. The CDR3 is 13 residues long. CDR1 MNHEY and CDR2 SVGAGI come from the germline V gene. Trimming shortened V by 3 bases and J by 4 bases, and 6 bases separated the two germline ends. Written as DNA, the CDR3 is TGTGCCAGCAGTTATAGTGTTAATGAAAAACTGTTTTTT. Amino acids: CASSYSVNEKLFF.

This clone was detected only once. The chain is built from TRBV11-2 and TRBJ2-4; 10 bases align to TRBD1. Losses at the gene ends were 5 bases for V and 2 bases for J; bases not matched to a gene: 9. This CDR3 comprises 17 residues. Germline CDR1 and CDR2: SGHAT and FQNNGV. Here the CDR3 DNA reads TGTGCCAGCAGCCCGCGACAGGGGGCGACCACCAAAAACATTCAGTACTTC. As protein: CASSPRQGATTKNIQYF.

This chain connects TRBV11-2 to TRBJ2-5; tentatively, D is TRBD1 (6 bases). The V gene lost 3 bases and the J gene lost 4 bases, with 21 bases spanning the gap. The CDR3 covers 17 residues. From germline, CDR1 is SGHAT and CDR2 FQNNGV. DNA of the CDR3: TGTGCCAGCAGCTTGTACCCCGGGACAAGCGGCTTAGAGACCCAGTACTTC. Amino acid sequence: CASSLYPGTSGLETQYF. Combining the CDR3 with reference TRBV11-2 and TRBJ2-5 gives the whole variable domain EAGVAQSPRYKIIEKRQSVAFWCNPISGHATLYWYQQILGQGPKLLIQFQNNGVVDDSQLPKDRFSAERLKGVDSTLKIQPAKLEDSAVYLCASSLYPGTSGLETQYFGPGTRLLVL.

This sequence joins TRBV24-1 and TRBJ2-1; 9 positions match TRBD1. CDR3 length: 15 residues. In germline, CDR1 is KGHDR, CDR2 SFDVKD. The trim removed 0 bases at V and 7 bases at J, leaving 3 bases unmatched. CDR3 protein: CATSDLDRGRNEQFF. The CDR3 bases are TGTGCCACCAGTGATTTGGACAGGGGGAGGAATGAGCAGTTCTTC.

This clone is a singleton in its sample. This CDR3 reads CASSADTRIGELFF. The CDR3 DNA is TGCGCCAGCAGCGCGGACACCAGGATCGGGGAGCTGTTTTTT. The gene calls are TRBV5-1 and TRBJ2-2; D may be TRBD1 (5 bases). Per the germline V gene, CDR1 is SGHRS and CDR2 is YFSETQ. The V end lost 4 bases, the J end lost 7 bases, and 14 bases lay between the germline ends. The CDR3 runs 14 residues.

This chain connects TRBV18 to TRBJ1-5, with 8 bases fitting TRBD1. CDR1 and CDR2 from the germline V gene are KGHSH and LQKENI. V dropped 4 bases and J dropped 4; count of bases not matched to a gene: 12. The length of the CDR3 is 17 residues. The CDR3 nucleotides read TGTGCCAGCTCACAAAGCCCTGACAGGGGATGGAATCAGCCCCAGCATTTT. It translates to CASSQSPDRGWNQPQHF.